This TCR beta chain emerged from a study of a mutant IDH1 vaccine in newly diagnosed glioma. Study-level information: Onset of vaccination occurred 4-6 weeks following radiotherapy alone, or with temozolomide cycles. It was radiotherapy, temozolomide, or both that patients received previously, with most receiving both. The study, taken as a whole, reports: The study observed vaccine-induced immune responses in roughly 93% of patients.

Clones were read by immunoSEQ multiplex PCR, and TCRdb kept only the in-frame ones, dropping some. The repertoire includes some 33,000 clones, 78% of them detected once, and around 11% sits in the top ten. On this clone itself: Its antigen is undetermined.

V gave up 5 bases and J gave up 4 bases, with 15 bases separating them. Germline CDR1 SGHDN, CDR2 FVKESK. The CDR3 totals 15 residues. Time point noted: week 35, safety follow-up. Every single dose of the vaccine, 300 ug of mutant IDH1 20-mer peptide, came with topical imiquimod. The chain links TRBV14 to TRBJ2-1, with D possibly TRBD1 on 5 matching bases. This sample comprised PBMCs, obtained from a glioma patient whose treatment included an IDH1 peptide vaccine. This receptor was taken from a middle-aged woman with glioma. The CDR3 loop reads CASSKPGNWYNEQFF. The DNA for the CDR3 is TGTGCCAGCAGCAAACCAGGGAATTGGTACAATGAGCAGTTCTTC.